The T cell receptor beta chain under discussion was sequenced for a study of CD8+CD57+ T cells in acquired aplastic anemia. Study information: Isolated CD4+ and CD8+ cells, once sorted, yielded DNA averaging approximately 3 ug.

For sequencing, patients were chosen who had shown expansion of CD8+CD57+ cells by flow cytometry. The study profiled TCR beta VDJ and CDR3 using genomic DNA as template. From the reads, TCRdb called clonotypes with MiXCR, one entry per CDR3 protein. This sample has about 240,000 distinct CDR3 sequences, with around half found just once. Trimming stripped 3 bases from V and 4 bases from J, with 18 bases between. There are 16 residues in the CDR3. Germline V CDR1 and CDR2: LNHDA, SQIVND (reference sequence). The receptor's source is a human donor with aplastic anemia. Sample: sorted CD4+, CD8+, or CD8+CD57+ T cells (not recorded which) from PBMCs. The V gene is TRBV19, the J gene TRBJ1-2, with D unresolved. The CDR3 is CASSMGAGRVGYGYTF. CDR3 nucleotides: TGTGCCAGTAGTATGGGAGCCGGACGGGTGGGCTATGGCTACACCTTC.